These 28 T cell receptor beta chains share one sample of origin, sequenced in a study of CD8+CD57+ T cells in acquired aplastic anemia. Profiling that covered TCR beta VDJ and CDR3 relied on genomic DNA as its template. TCRdb independently ran MiXCR on the reads; one entry per CDR3 protein. The sample contains more than 150,000 distinct CDR3 sequences, under 55% of which appear only once. Sequenced: sorted CD4+, CD8+, or CD8+CD57+ T cells (not recorded which) from PBMCs. These receptor sequences come from a human donor in good health.

CDR3 nucleotide sequence: TGTGCCAGCAGCTTAGAGGGCAACGAGCAGTACTTC. It specifies CASSLEGNEQYF. The V gene is TRBV7-9, the J gene TRBJ2-7, with D uncertain. V gave up 1 base and J gave up 5 bases, with 6 bases separating them. This CDR3 spans 12 amino acids. Germline V CDR1 and CDR2: SEHNR, FQNEAQ (reference sequence).

This rearrangement joins TRBV19 to TRBJ2-2; TRBD1 might be the D (6 bases). This CDR3 region has 16 residues. Trimming took 5 bases from V and 4 from J, leaving 17 bases between them. Per the germline V gene, CDR1 is LNHDA and CDR2 is SQIVND (reference sequence). The CDR3 loop reads CASSVGQGFRTGELFF. The CDR3 DNA reads TGTGCCAGTAGTGTAGGCCAGGGGTTTCGCACCGGGGAGCTGTTTTTT.

This clonotype was observed at least ten times. The chain employs TRBV9 and TRBJ1-2, with D maybe TRBD1 (6 bases). This CDR3 contains 15 residues. CDR1 is SGDLS, CDR2 YYNGEE, per germline. V was shortened by 2 bases and J by 6 bases, with 17 bases between the two germline ends. The CDR3 protein is CASSVAQGPRNGYTF. CDR3 DNA: TGTGCCAGCAGCGTTGCGCAGGGGCCGCGGAATGGCTACACCTTC. Filled out from reference TRBV9 and TRBJ1-2, the complete variable domain reads DSGVTQTPKHLITATGQRVTLRCSPRSGDLSVYWYQQSLDQGLQFLIQYYNGEERAKGNILERFSAQQFPDLHSELNLSSLELGDSALYFCASSVAQGPRNGYTFGSGTRLTVV.

Note on this clonotype: A read error may explain this, as a much larger clone is one base away. V usage is TRBV12-3 or TRBV12-4 and J usage is TRBJ1-1; a possible D gene is TRBD1 (6 bases). V gave up 4 bases and J gave up 4 bases, with 13 bases separating them. The CDR3 is made up of 14 amino acids. The CDR3 nucleotides read TGTGCCAGCAGTTCCCGCAGGGGTCGCACTGAAGCTTTCTTT. This sequence encodes CASSSRRGRTEAFF.

The rearrangement links TRBV9 to TRBJ1-2, with 7 bases that match TRBD1. Germline V gives CDR1 SGDLS, CDR2 YYNGEE. J gave up 8 bases and V 4 bases, and 20 bases lay outside the gene matches. The CDR3 length is 17 residues. The chain's CDR3 is CASSQGPGGDSGHGYTF. CDR3 in DNA: TGTGCCAGCAGCCAGGGCCCGGGAGGGGACAGCGGTCACGGCTACACCTTC.

Many counts were recorded for this clonotype. This chain uses TRBV19 with TRBJ2-4; possibly TRBD1 for D (7 bases). This CDR3 region has 14 residues. V lost 1 base and J lost 7, with 11 bases in between. Germline V lookup: CDR1 LNHDA, CDR2 SQIVND (reference sequence). The CDR3 bases are TGTGCCAGTAGTATAGGGGCAGGGGGGAACATTCAGTACTTC. As protein: CASSIGAGGNIQYF.

The chain uses TRBV18 and TRBJ2-2, with 8 bases that match TRBD1. V lost 5 bases and J lost 3; bases outside the gene matches: 8. CDR1 is KGHSH and CDR2 is LQKENI in the germline V gene. CDR3 length: 16 amino acids. The chain's CDR3 is CASSGAGTGYTGELFF. The CDR3 bases are TGTGCCAGCTCAGGGGCCGGGACAGGATACACCGGGGAGCTGTTTTTT.

Comment on this clonotype: The junction departs from germline at one end; a sequencing error may be responsible. The CDR3 is CASITQGNNSPLHF. CDR3 nucleotide sequence: TGTGCTAGTATAACCCAGGGCAATAATTCACCCCTCCACTTT. V is TRBV19 and J is TRBJ1-6; TRBD1 might be the D (5 bases). In germline, CDR1 is LNHDA, CDR2 SQIVND (reference sequence). The CDR3 consists of 14 residues.

With regard to this clonotype: A read error may explain this, as a much larger clone is one base away. The chain employs TRBV11-1 and TRBJ2-1, with TRBD2 identical over 13 bases. The CDR3 totals 19 residues. Germline V CDR1 and CDR2: SGHAT, FQDESV (reference sequence). CDR3 DNA: TGTGCCAGCAGCTTTGTAACTAGCGGGAGGGCCCCCTCCTACAATGAGCAGCTCTTC. This codes for CASSFVTSGRAPSYNEQLF.

This clonotype appeared many times. This sequence joins TRBV2 and TRBJ1-4; 8 positions match TRBD1. The CDR3 spans 14 residues. CDR1 and CDR2 (germline): SNHLY, FYNNEI. V was pared by 1 base and J by 8 bases, with 3 bases of the junction left unmatched. CDR3 amino acids: CASSEGTGNEKLFF. CDR3 sequence (DNA): TGTGCCAGCAGTGAAGGGACAGGGAACGAAAAACTGTTTTTT.

This clonotype was observed a handful of times. The chain is built from TRBV27 and TRBJ1-6, with TRBD1 matching over 9 bases. The CDR3 loop spans 15 amino acids. Germline CDR1 MNHEY, CDR2 SMNVEV (reference sequence). Germline trimming cut 5 bases from V and 7 bases from J; bases unmatched to any gene: 6. DNA for the CDR3: TGTGCCAGCAGTCCAGGACAGGGGAACAATTCACCCCTCCACTTT. Encoded protein: CASSPGQGNNSPLHF.

This sequence joins TRBV12-3 or TRBV12-4 and TRBJ1-2, with a tentative D call TRBD1 (6 bases). V lost 4 bases and J lost 4, with 28 bases in between. The CDR3 is 19 amino acids. The CDR3 loop reads CASSSPSGLGLGQIYGYTF. In DNA, the CDR3 is TGTGCCAGCAGTTCACCCTCTGGGTTGGGTCTCGGACAGATCTATGGCTACACCTTC.

This chain links TRBV2 with TRBJ1-6, with D maybe TRBD1 (5 bases). V lost 5 bases, J lost 7 bases, and 18 bases lay in between. This CDR3 is 16 amino acids long. CDR1 and CDR2 from the germline V gene are SNHLY and FYNNEI. The CDR3 region is CASSYSIGAENSPLHF. CDR3 nucleotides: TGTGCCAGCAGTTACTCGATAGGGGCGGAGAATTCACCCCTCCACTTT.

The genes are TRBV7-3 and TRBJ1-1; D is uncertain. CDR3 length: 12 amino acids. The V gene's germline CDR1 is SGHTA and CDR2 FQGTGA. The ends were cut back, 5 bases at V and 8 bases at J, with 12 bases in the middle. The DNA for the CDR3 is TGTGCCAGCAGCGATGGTTTCTCGGAAGCTTTCTTT. It codes for CASSDGFSEAFF. Full variable domain (remainder filled in from reference TRBV7-3 and TRBJ1-1): GAGVSQTPSNKVTEKGKYVELRCDPISGHTALYWYRQSLGQGPEFLIYFQGTGAADDSGLPNDRFFAVRPEGSVSTLKIQRTERGDSAVYLCASSDGFSEAFFGQGTRLTVV.

This clonotype was counted many times. J is TRBJ1-6 and V is TRBV20-1, with D possibly matching TRBD1 (6 bases). The ends were cut back, 0 bases at V and 5 bases at J, with 17 bases in the middle. The CDR3 extends over 17 amino acids. In germline, CDR1 is DFQATT, CDR2 SNEGSKA (reference sequence). The CDR3 nucleotides read TGCAGTGCTAGAGATCGAGGGAGGGGGTTCAATAATTCACCCCTCCACTTT. This encodes CSARDRGRGFNNSPLHF.

Regarding this clonotype: Sequence at one end of the junction differs from germline and may be a read error. The chain links TRBV7-8 to TRBJ1-2; TRBD1 aligns across 11 bases. Germline CDR1 reads SGHVS; CDR2 reads FQNEAQ. The CDR3 covers 17 residues. CDR3 protein: CASTSNRGTGGDYGDTF. For the CDR3, the DNA is TGTGCCAGCACCTCTAACCGCGGGACAGGGGGAGACTATGGCGACACCTTC.

The chain has TRBV20-1 and TRBJ2-2; 13 nucleotides line up with TRBD2. The V and J ends lost 0 bases and 3 bases, in that order; junction bases with no gene match: 7. Germline values: CDR1 DFQATT, CDR2 SNEGSKA (reference sequence). The CDR3 is 18 amino acids. The CDR3 coding sequence is TGCAGTGCTAGAGATTCGACTAGCGGGGGGTATGACACCGGGGAGCTGTTTTTT. Residues: CSARDSTSGGYDTGELFF.

The chain links TRBV20-1 to TRBJ1-5; D may be TRBD1 (6 bases). This CDR3 has 13 residues. V was shortened by 4 bases and J by 4 bases, with 11 bases between the two germline ends. In germline, CDR1 is DFQATT, CDR2 SNEGSKA (reference sequence). The CDR3 protein is CSATQGLNQPQHF. DNA of the CDR3: TGCAGTGCTACACAGGGCTTAAATCAGCCCCAGCATTTT.

This clonotype has more than one count but fewer than ten. J is TRBJ2-6 and V is TRBV9; 7 bases line up with TRBD1. Germline V gene lookup returns CDR1 SGDLS and CDR2 YYNGEE. This CDR3 has 18 amino acids. V trimming: 4 bases; J trimming: 0 bases; junction bases outside the gene matches: 10. CDR3 DNA sequence: TGTGCCAGCAGCTCCTACCCCCGACAGGGCTCTGGGGCCAACGTCCTGACTTTC. Encoded protein: CASSSYPRQGSGANVLTF. The whole variable domain, filled in from reference TRBV9 and TRBJ2-6, reads DSGVTQTPKHLITATGQRVTLRCSPRSGDLSVYWYQQSLDQGLQFLIQYYNGEERAKGNILERFSAQQFPDLHSELNLSSLELGDSALYFCASSSYPRQGSGANVLTFGAGSRLTVL.

The genes are TRBV10-3 and TRBJ1-1; D uncertain. Trimming pared 10 bases from V and 3 bases from J, leaving 15 bases between. This CDR3 is 13 amino acids long. CDR1 is ENHRY and CDR2 is SYGVKD in the germline V gene. CDR3: CATLSIGDTEAFF. CDR3 nucleotide sequence: TGTGCCACCTTATCCATCGGTGACACTGAAGCTTTCTTT.

This clonotype came up many times. The chain recombines TRBV11-2 with TRBJ2-7, with 10 bases fitting TRBD1. Germline V CDR1 and CDR2: SGHAT, FQNNGV. CDR3 length: 15 amino acids. Unmatched junction bases numbered 8, after V lost 3 bases and J lost 6 bases. This chain's CDR3 is CASSLARQGAREQYF. CDR3 sequence (DNA): TGTGCCAGCAGCTTGGCCCGACAGGGGGCGCGCGAGCAGTACTTC. Based on the CDR3 plus reference TRBV11-2 and TRBJ2-7, the full variable domain is EAGVAQSPRYKIIEKRQSVAFWCNPISGHATLYWYQQILGQGPKLLIQFQNNGVVDDSQLPKDRFSAERLKGVDSTLKIQPAKLEDSAVYLCASSLARQGAREQYFGPGTRLTVT.

This clonotype has ten or more counts. This chain joins TRBV20-1 and TRBJ1-2, with TRBD1 identical over 7 bases. Germline trimming cut 4 bases from V and 3 bases from J; bases unmatched to any gene: 11. Germline V gives CDR1 DFQATT, CDR2 SNEGSKA (reference sequence). There are 15 residues in the CDR3. CDR3 sequence: CSATLRQGRDYGYTF. The CDR3 DNA sequence: TGCAGTGCTACGCTTCGACAGGGTAGGGACTATGGCTACACCTTC.

The chain links TRBV5-4 to TRBJ2-7; 7 nucleotides line up with TRBD1. This CDR3 has 13 residues. Germline CDR1 is SGHNT and CDR2 is YYREEE (reference sequence). V gave up 4 bases and J gave up 6 bases; unmatched junction bases: 7. DNA of the CDR3: TGTGCCAGCAGCCCCGACAGGGACGGCGAGCAGTACTTC. Translating it yields CASSPDRDGEQYF.

This clonotype was recorded once. This chain uses TRBV20-1 with TRBJ2-7; 10 positions match TRBD1. Germline assignment: CDR1 DFQATT and CDR2 SNEGSKA (reference sequence). The CDR3 loop spans 16 amino acids. J gave up 6 bases and V 5 bases, and 16 bases lay outside the gene matches. In DNA, the CDR3 is TGCAGTGCTGGTATCCAAACCGGGACAGGGGTGTCCGAGCAGTACTTC. It specifies CSAGIQTGTGVSEQYF.

Ten or more counts support this clonotype. The CDR3 bases are TGCAGTGCTGTCAGGGCTTACGAGCAGTACTTC. Residues: CSAVRAYEQYF. V is TRBV20-1 and J is TRBJ2-7; D is possibly TRBD1 (5 bases). The CDR3 runs to 11 residues. Between the trimmed V and J ends, which lost 5 bases and 4 bases, there was a span of 9 bases. CDR1 and CDR2 from the germline V gene are DFQATT and SNEGSKA (reference sequence).

This clonotype has a count of ten or more. The chain links TRBV4-1 to TRBJ1-3; a possible D gene is TRBD1 (5 bases). Trimming left V 5 bases short and J 2 bases short, with 16 bases between. Germline lookup yields CDR1 MGHRA and CDR2 YSYEKL. The CDR3 is 16 residues long. CDR3 loop: CASSSLGRDTGNTIYF. In DNA, the CDR3 is TGCGCCAGCAGCTCTCTGGGGCGGGATACTGGAAACACCATATATTTT.

V usage is TRBV7-9 and J usage is TRBJ2-5, with 7 bases that match TRBD2. V shed 6 bases and J 4 bases; nucleotides not matched to a gene: 14. This CDR3 contains 16 residues. Germline lookup yields CDR1 SEHNR and CDR2 FQNEAQ (reference sequence). The CDR3 is CASRLWPGGSVETQYF. CDR3 coding DNA: TGTGCCAGCAGATTATGGCCCGGCGGGAGTGTAGAGACCCAGTACTTC.

The chain has TRBV12-3 or TRBV12-4 and TRBJ2-1; 13 nucleotides line up with TRBD2. With V trimmed by 5 bases and J by 11 bases, 9 bases remained unmatched. This CDR3 has 15 residues. Here the CDR3 DNA reads TGTGCCAGCAGTCCTTCGACTAGCGGGGGGACTCAGCAGTTCTTC. Encoded protein: CASSPSTSGGTQQFF.